These T cell receptor beta chains were read from a single sample in a study of cytomegalovirus exposure and HLA in healthy donors. Assay: immunoSEQ multiplex PCR; the TCRdb copy retains only in-frame clones and omits some. Of 120,000 or so clones in the sample, approximately 17% were seen once. Sequenced sample: PBMCs. These receptors came from a female donor in good health and CMV-seropositive. CDR3s leave out the opening cysteine and the closing phenylalanine or tryptophan.

J,V,CDR3
TRBJ2-7,TRBV28,ASSPISGLLKLEQY
TRBJ1-1,TRBV2,ASRDDRAGTEAF
TRBJ1-6,TRBV25-1,ASSALGGYNSPLH
TRBJ1-4,TRBV5-5,ASSLEGRQGVGKLF
TRBJ2-3,TRBV9,ASSVVLAGGTDTQY
TRBJ2-2,TRBV30,ACAARVYTGELF
TRBJ2-3,TRBV29-1,SVKGLGAPTDTQY
TRBJ1-1,TRBV5-4,ASSGAGQGDTEAF
TRBJ2-5,TRBV28,ASLGVGRGYETQY
TRBJ2-1,TRBV30,AWDSYNEQF
TRBJ2-3,TRBV29-1,SAQRLAGDPSDTQY
TRBJ1-1,TRBV9,ASSVGEGRGTEAF
TRBJ1-5,TRBV4-1,ASSRTGTGRNQPQH
TRBJ1-4,TRBV19,ASSIRFSDEKLF
TRBJ2-5,TRBV19,ASSMTSGRKTQY
TRBJ2-1,TRBV5-4,ASSLVGGRDNEQF
TRBJ2-3,TRBV19,ASSEGLAGADTQY
TRBJ1-5,TRBV2,ASKPPNRGSNQPQH
TRBJ1-2,TRBV5-6,ASSLVQDYGYT
TRBJ2-3,TRBV5-1,ASSLGRATDTQY
TRBJ1-4,TRBV9,ASIPLAGGVEKLF
TRBJ1-6,TRBV28,ASSDLGGVTLH
TRBJ1-2,TRBV5-1,ASSSNRVIPLGYT
TRBJ2-2,TRBV25-1,ASSEYMGTVLTGELF
TRBJ2-1,TRBV27,ASSFFRQGEQF
TRBJ2-1,TRBV2,ASREDRGNEQF
TRBJ2-7,TRBV7-9,ASRQTGTGLSYEQY
TRBJ2-7,TRBV28,ASSWGPGGSEYEQY